A selection of T cell receptor beta chains follows, all from one sample in a study of blood T cells in healthy people across ages. In TCRdb, the 5' RACE reads were re-called with MiXCR into one record per CDR3 protein. In the table there are about 580,000 distinct CDR3 sequences, 47% of which are singletons. The sample was blood. The receptors here all came from a man older than 75 in good health. Each CDR3 is given with its conserved first and last residue. A D gene is named only where the DNA matches it firmly. The size entry is marked missing in some rows and otherwise reads once, few, many or a size class.

v_gene: TRBV9
abundance: .
j_gene: TRBJ2-7
d_gene: TRBD2
CDR3nt: TGTGCCAGCAGCTCCCGACAGGGACTAGCGGGAGGCCTCCCCTACGAGCAGTACTTC
CDR3aa: CASSSRQGLAGGLPYEQYF

v_gene: TRBV6-1
abundance: .
j_gene: TRBJ2-2
d_gene: .
CDR3nt: TGTGCCAGCAGGGAACGCACTTATCCGAACACCGGGGAGCTGTTTTTT
CDR3aa: CASRERTYPNTGELFF

v_gene: TRBV29-1
abundance: .
j_gene: TRBJ2-3
d_gene: TRBD1
CDR3nt: TGCAGCGCCCCGGCGTGGACAGGCGGCACAGATACGCAGTATTTT
CDR3aa: CSAPAWTGGTDTQYF

v_gene: TRBV7-2
abundance: .
j_gene: TRBJ1-1
d_gene: .
CDR3nt: TGTGCCAGCAGCCACGCCAGGGGGAACACTGAAGCTTTCTTT
CDR3aa: CASSHARGNTEAFF

v_gene: TRBV3-1
abundance: .
j_gene: TRBJ1-2
d_gene: .
CDR3nt: TGTGCCAGCAGCCAAAGGCAGGGCGACTATGGCTACACCTTC
CDR3aa: CASSQRQGDYGYTF

v_gene: TRBV6-2/TRBV6-3
abundance: few
j_gene: TRBJ2-1
d_gene: TRBD2
CDR3nt: TGTGCCAGCAGTCCCAGCGGGACCCCACACAATGAGCAGTTCTTC
CDR3aa: CASSPSGTPHNEQFF

v_gene: TRBV20-1
abundance: .
j_gene: TRBJ1-1
d_gene: .
CDR3nt: TGCAGTGCTCGTCCACAGGTGAACACTGAAGCTTTCTTT
CDR3aa: CSARPQVNTEAFF

v_gene: TRBV28
abundance: .
j_gene: TRBJ2-3
d_gene: TRBD1
CDR3nt: TGTGCCAGCAGTATCATTCTGGGACAGGGTATAGATACGCAGTATTTT
CDR3aa: CASSIILGQGIDTQYF

v_gene: TRBV12-3/TRBV12-4
abundance: .
j_gene: TRBJ2-3
d_gene: .
CDR3nt: TGTGCCAGCAGTGTAGATTGGGGAGATACGCAGTATTTT
CDR3aa: CASSVDWGDTQYF

v_gene: TRBV6-1
abundance: .
j_gene: TRBJ2-7
d_gene: TRBD2
CDR3nt: TGTGCCAGCATTGCAAGCGGGAGCCCCTACGAGCAGTACTTC
CDR3aa: CASIASGSPYEQYF

v_gene: TRBV7-2
abundance: few
j_gene: TRBJ2-1
d_gene: TRBD2
CDR3nt: TGTGCCAGCAGCAGACTAGCGGGTGCCTCCTACAATGAGCAGTTCTTC
CDR3aa: CASSRLAGASYNEQFF

v_gene: TRBV12-3/TRBV12-4
abundance: few
j_gene: TRBJ2-3
d_gene: .
CDR3nt: TGTGCCAGCAGCCCCTTCCCTAGCGTGGATACGCAGTATTTT
CDR3aa: CASSPFPSVDTQYF

v_gene: TRBV12-3/TRBV12-4
abundance: .
j_gene: TRBJ1-2
d_gene: .
CDR3nt: TGTGCCAGCAAGTGGGACACTTATGGCTACACCTTC
CDR3aa: CASKWDTYGYTF

v_gene: TRBV5-1
abundance: few
j_gene: TRBJ1-1
d_gene: TRBD1
CDR3nt: TGCGCCAGCAGCCCAGGGACAGGGAGGGGGCACACTGAAGCTTTCTTT
CDR3aa: CASSPGTGRGHTEAFF

v_gene: TRBV27
abundance: few
j_gene: TRBJ2-5
d_gene: TRBD2
CDR3nt: TGTGCCAGCAGTTCACTGGGCGGGAGCTGGGAGACCCAGTACTTC
CDR3aa: CASSSLGGSWETQYF

v_gene: TRBV2
abundance: .
j_gene: TRBJ2-3
d_gene: .
CDR3nt: TGTGCCAGCAGTGAAACGAGGGGCATCCTTACAGATACGCAGTATTTT
CDR3aa: CASSETRGILTDTQYF

v_gene: TRBV10-2
abundance: few
j_gene: TRBJ2-7
d_gene: .
CDR3nt: TGCGCCAGCAGTGAGTCCCCGGGACACCTCGAGCAGTACTTC
CDR3aa: CASSESPGHLEQYF

v_gene: TRBV20-1
abundance: .
j_gene: TRBJ2-7
d_gene: TRBD2
CDR3nt: TGCAGTGCCCTTCTAGCGGGGGGAAATCTCTACGAGCAGTACTTC
CDR3aa: CSALLAGGNLYEQYF

v_gene: TRBV25-1
abundance: once
j_gene: TRBJ1-5
d_gene: .
CDR3nt: TGTGCCAGCAGTGAGGGGACACGGGCTAATCAGCCCCAGCATTTT
CDR3aa: CASSEGTRANQPQHF

v_gene: TRBV18
abundance: .
j_gene: TRBJ1-4
d_gene: TRBD1
CDR3nt: TGTGCCAGCGGGGACAGGGGCAATGAAAAACTGTTTTTT
CDR3aa: CASGDRGNEKLFF

v_gene: TRBV12-5
abundance: .
j_gene: TRBJ2-5
d_gene: TRBD1
CDR3nt: TGTGCTAGTGGACAGGACAGGGGGGATGAGACCCAGTACTTC
CDR3aa: CASGQDRGDETQYF

v_gene: TRBV6-2/TRBV6-3
abundance: few
j_gene: TRBJ2-1
d_gene: .
CDR3nt: TGTGCCAGCACCTACGGCGCGATCTACAATGAGCAGTTCTTC
CDR3aa: CASTYGAIYNEQFF

v_gene: TRBV20-1
abundance: .
j_gene: TRBJ2-5
d_gene: .
CDR3nt: TGCAGTGCTATGGATCGGTGGGGCCTCCAAGAGACCCAGTACTTC
CDR3aa: CSAMDRWGLQETQYF

v_gene: TRBV28
abundance: .
j_gene: TRBJ2-3
d_gene: .
CDR3nt: TGTGCCAGCAGTCCCGACGGATATAGCACAGATACGCAGTATTTT
CDR3aa: CASSPDGYSTDTQYF

v_gene: TRBV20-1
abundance: .
j_gene: TRBJ2-4
d_gene: .
CDR3nt: TGCAGTGCTGTCCGGGACCCGGAGATTCAGTACTTC
CDR3aa: CSAVRDPEIQYF

v_gene: TRBV18
abundance: few
j_gene: TRBJ2-7
d_gene: TRBD2
CDR3nt: TGTGCCAGCTCACCACCGAGCGGGAGCTACGAGCAGTACTTC
CDR3aa: CASSPPSGSYEQYF

v_gene: TRBV7-9
abundance: .
j_gene: TRBJ1-1
d_gene: .
CDR3nt: TGTGCCAGCAGCTTGGGTCCCTCGGGGACTGAAGCTTTCTTT
CDR3aa: CASSLGPSGTEAFF

v_gene: TRBV7-9
abundance: once
j_gene: TRBJ1-1
d_gene: .
CDR3nt: TGTGCCAGCAGCTTAGGCACCGGGAAAGACACTGAAGCTTTCTTT
CDR3aa: CASSLGTGKDTEAFF

v_gene: TRBV3-1
abundance: .
j_gene: TRBJ1-2
d_gene: TRBD1
CDR3nt: TGTGCCAGCAGCCCGAGGGGACAGGCCCTCACCTTC
CDR3aa: CASSPRGQALTF

v_gene: TRBV20-1
abundance: .
j_gene: TRBJ2-5
d_gene: TRBD2
CDR3nt: TGCAGTGCTAGAGATCCGGGCCCTCGGGGACTAGCTAGAGAGACCCAGTACTTC
CDR3aa: CSARDPGPRGLARETQYF

v_gene: TRBV28
abundance: .
j_gene: TRBJ2-1
d_gene: .
CDR3nt: TGTGCCAGCAGTCTTGACTCGTCTACCACTATCTCCTACAATGAGCAGTTCTTC
CDR3aa: CASSLDSSTTISYNEQFF

v_gene: TRBV9
abundance: .
j_gene: TRBJ2-7
d_gene: TRBD1
CDR3nt: TGTGCCAGCAGCCCCTCCGACAGGGTTTACAATGAGCAGTACTTC
CDR3aa: CASSPSDRVYNEQYF

v_gene: TRBV29-1
abundance: many
j_gene: TRBJ2-5
d_gene: .
CDR3nt: TGCAGCGTTGAAGGCACGGGACAAGAGACCCAGTACTTC
CDR3aa: CSVEGTGQETQYF

v_gene: TRBV5-1
abundance: .
j_gene: TRBJ1-5
d_gene: TRBD1
CDR3nt: TGCGCCAGCAGCTTAGGAACAGGGGGCACTCAGCCCCAGCATTTT
CDR3aa: CASSLGTGGTQPQHF

v_gene: TRBV7-2
abundance: .
j_gene: TRBJ1-1
d_gene: .
CDR3nt: TGTGCCAGCAGCTCCCAGGTGGGGCAAAACACTGAAGCTTTCTTT
CDR3aa: CASSSQVGQNTEAFF

v_gene: TRBV30
abundance: .
j_gene: TRBJ2-3
d_gene: .
CDR3nt: TGTGCCTCCTCACAGCGCTCTGGGACAGATACGCAGTATTTT
CDR3aa: CASSQRSGTDTQYF

v_gene: TRBV3-1
abundance: few
j_gene: TRBJ2-7
d_gene: TRBD1
CDR3nt: TGTGCCAGCAGCCGTATAGGGACAGGGGGTTCCTACGAGCAGTACTTC
CDR3aa: CASSRIGTGGSYEQYF

v_gene: TRBV20-1
abundance: .
j_gene: TRBJ2-5
d_gene: TRBD2
CDR3nt: TGCAGTGCTAGGATAGCGGGGGTCGTGGCCCAGTACTTC
CDR3aa: CSARIAGVVAQYF

v_gene: TRBV4-2
abundance: .
j_gene: TRBJ2-1
d_gene: .
CDR3nt: TGTGCCAGCAGCCAAGTCGCGGGGGCGCCTACCGAGCAGTTCTTC
CDR3aa: CASSQVAGAPTEQFF

v_gene: TRBV7-2
abundance: .
j_gene: TRBJ2-7
d_gene: TRBD2
CDR3nt: TGTGCCAGCAGCCAGGGGAGCGGGAGTCTCTACGAGCAGTACTTC
CDR3aa: CASSQGSGSLYEQYF

v_gene: TRBV3-1
abundance: .
j_gene: TRBJ2-6
d_gene: .
CDR3nt: TGTGCCAGCAGCCTAACCCAAGGGATCCCTCGCCCTGGGGCCAACGTCCTGACTTTC
CDR3aa: CASSLTQGIPRPGANVLTF

v_gene: TRBV21-1
abundance: .
j_gene: TRBJ1-6
d_gene: .
CDR3nt: TGTGCCAGCAGCAAAGGCCAAAGACCCCTCCACTTT
CDR3aa: CASSKGQRPLHF

v_gene: TRBV5-5
abundance: .
j_gene: TRBJ2-5
d_gene: .
CDR3nt: TGTGCCAGCAGCTTGTATGGGGAAGAGACCCAGTACTTC
CDR3aa: CASSLYGEETQYF

v_gene: TRBV9
abundance: .
j_gene: TRBJ2-1
d_gene: .
CDR3nt: TGTGCCAGCAGCGGAGATTGGGGGCATGAGCAGTTCTTC
CDR3aa: CASSGDWGHEQFF

v_gene: TRBV20-1
abundance: few
j_gene: TRBJ2-3
d_gene: .
CDR3nt: TGCAGTGCTAGGGGGATGGGTAGTCCGAGGCAGGGCGGCCCAGATACGCAGTATTTT
CDR3aa: CSARGMGSPRQGGPDTQYF

v_gene: TRBV3-1
abundance: .
j_gene: TRBJ2-1
d_gene: .
CDR3nt: TGTGCCAGCAGCCAAGATACGACCGTCGGGAATGAGCAGTTCTTC
CDR3aa: CASSQDTTVGNEQFF

v_gene: TRBV28
abundance: .
j_gene: TRBJ2-3
d_gene: .
CDR3nt: TGTGCCAGCAACACGGGGACTTACACAGATACGCAGTATTTT
CDR3aa: CASNTGTYTDTQYF

v_gene: TRBV20-1
abundance: .
j_gene: TRBJ1-1
d_gene: .
CDR3nt: TGCAGTGCCATCGTCCCAGAAAAGGGACCCGCTGAAGCTTTCTTT
CDR3aa: CSAIVPEKGPAEAFF

v_gene: TRBV4-2
abundance: .
j_gene: TRBJ2-3
d_gene: TRBD2
CDR3nt: TGTGCCAGCAGCCAAGATTATGCGGGGGGGAGAGATACGCAGTATTTT
CDR3aa: CASSQDYAGGRDTQYF

v_gene: TRBV29-1
abundance: once
j_gene: TRBJ2-3
d_gene: .
CDR3nt: TGCAGCGTTGTTGTGGTTACTAGCACAGATACGCAGTATTTT
CDR3aa: CSVVVVTSTDTQYF

v_gene: TRBV20-1
abundance: .
j_gene: TRBJ2-5
d_gene: TRBD1
CDR3nt: TGCAGTGCTAGTGTGGGACAGGCCCAAGAGACCCAGTACTTC
CDR3aa: CSASVGQAQETQYF

v_gene: TRBV5-1
abundance: .
j_gene: TRBJ2-7
d_gene: .
CDR3nt: TGCGCCAGCAGCCAAAATACAGCAACGGACAATGAGCAGTACTTC
CDR3aa: CASSQNTATDNEQYF

v_gene: TRBV5-1
abundance: few
j_gene: TRBJ2-1
d_gene: TRBD2
CDR3nt: TGCGCCAGCAGCCAGACTAGCGGGAGTAAGAAAACAAGCGAGCAGTTCTTC
CDR3aa: CASSQTSGSKKTSEQFF

v_gene: TRBV7-2
abundance: few
j_gene: TRBJ2-3
d_gene: .
CDR3nt: TGTGCCAGCAGCCTACGGACAGAAGATACGCAGTATTTT
CDR3aa: CASSLRTEDTQYF

v_gene: TRBV6-5
abundance: many
j_gene: TRBJ2-5
d_gene: .
CDR3nt: TGTGCCAGCAGGCCTACAGGAGCGGAGACCCAGTACTTC
CDR3aa: CASRPTGAETQYF

v_gene: TRBV12-5
abundance: .
j_gene: TRBJ2-2
d_gene: .
CDR3nt: TGTGCTAGTGGTCACCCAGAGGGGACCGCGAACACCGGGGAGCTGTTTTTT
CDR3aa: CASGHPEGTANTGELFF

v_gene: TRBV20-1
abundance: .
j_gene: TRBJ2-3
d_gene: .
CDR3nt: TGCAGTGCTAGAGATCGTGTGGCCACTAGCACAGATACGCAGTATTTT
CDR3aa: CSARDRVATSTDTQYF

v_gene: TRBV28
abundance: few
j_gene: TRBJ2-5
d_gene: .
CDR3nt: TGTGCCAGCAGTTTATCCCCTAGAGGGGGATTGGAGACCCAGTACTTC
CDR3aa: CASSLSPRGGLETQYF